This paragraph reports one T cell receptor beta chain. Its antigen is unidentified. Generated by immunoSEQ multiplex PCR, the TCRdb table keeps only in-frame clones and is missing some. The sample has 65,000 to 75,000 clones, approximately 81% seen once. Sampling of blood occurred at baseline, cycle 4 day 1, and cycle 7 day 1. This sample is part of a study of OX40 agonist ivuxolimab in advanced cancers. Study results and limitations: Averaged across samples, CD8+ T cells carried more expanded clones than CD4+ did.

Trimming removed 4 bases at V and 3 bases at J, with 18 bases between. This CDR3 spans 16 amino acids. Germline V gene sequence: CDR1 SGHTA, CDR2 FQGNSA. This sample comprised CD4+ or CD8+ T cells sorted from blood, obtained in a trial of the OX40 agonist ivuxolimab. The clonotype was recovered from an adult with an advanced solid tumor such as melanoma, head and neck, liver or kidney cancer. The gene calls are TRBV7-2 and TRBJ1-1; weak D call: TRBD1 (5 bases). The chain's CDR3 is CASSYRPSGGDTEAFF. DNA for the CDR3: TGTGCCAGCAGCTACAGGCCCTCGGGAGGGGACACTGAAGCTTTCTTT.